This T cell receptor (beta chain) was found in a study of blood T cell repertoires in COVID-19. For the study at large: Spain, Italy and the United States supplied samples that represented acute and convalescent COVID-19. The cDNA or gDNA used as material had been derived from T cells, B-cell-depleted T cells, or PBMCs.

In the authors' methods: Quantification of nucleated cells was approximated via reference gene primer amplification. The protocol was immunoSEQ multiplex PCR, while the TCRdb copy is restricted to in-frame clones and leaves out a portion. The V and J calls and clone size are taken from that table; D and trimming were inferred from the DNA. The repertoire consists of around 130,000 clones, with about 86% occurring once and the leading ten covering around 18%. The V end lost 3 bases, the J end lost 4 bases, and 7 bases lay between the germline ends. Per the germline V gene, CDR1 is SNHLY and CDR2 is FYNNEI. The CDR3 length is 13 residues.

The chain is built from TRBV2 and TRBJ1-5, with D perhaps matching TRBD1 (5 bases). Sequenced material: peripheral blood. The receptor's source is a woman aged 45 to 65 who had recovered from COVID-19. DNA of the CDR3: TGTGCCAGCAGTGATTCAGGGAATCAGCCCCAGCATTTT. This encodes CASSDSGNQPQHF.